This entry concerns a single T cell receptor (beta chain). Its antigen is still unknown. V lost 0 bases and J lost 0, with 9 bases in between. The CDR3 runs 15 residues. In germline, CDR1 is KGHSH, CDR2 LQKENI. This specimen belongs to a study of shared clonotypes between healthy human individuals. The wider study: Per donor, CD8 memory used one plate, CD8 naive used two, CD4 memory used three and CD4 naive used three.

Clones were read by immunoSEQ multiplex PCR, and TCRdb kept only the in-frame ones, dropping some. The sample lists 640,000 or so clones, 55% to 75% occurring once. Study outcomes and limitations: Since donors were few, the genetic and exposure-history diversity represented was limited. Shared clonotypes: 4.5% to 5% naive CD4, about 4% naive CD8, about 2.5% memory CD4, 0.35% to 0.5% memory CD8.

The TCR comes from a woman younger than 45 in good health. The chain is built from TRBV18 and TRBJ2-7; weak D call: TRBD2 (6 bases). The sequenced sample was memory CD4+ T cells sorted from blood. Subset noted: CD45RA-negative fraction. DNA for the CDR3: TGTGCCAGCTCACCACCGAGCGGGCGCTCCTACGAGCAGTACTTC. Translating gives CASSPPSGRSYEQYF.